Shown below are 32 T cell receptor beta chains from a single sample sequenced in a study of T cell repertoires in cytomegalovirus infection. TCRdb ran MiXCR on the reads and lists one entry per CDR3 protein. The sample has 450,000 to 550,000 distinct CDR3 sequences, about 15% seen once. Source material: CD8+ T cells from PBMCs. These TCRs come from a human donor in good health (CMV status not recorded). Some clones in this sample may be carry-over from other donors' samples.

There are a few counts of this clonotype. The rearrangement uses TRBV19 and TRBJ1-2, with D possibly being TRBD1 (5 bases). The V and J ends lost 3 bases and 2 bases respectively, with 13 bases between them. The CDR3 totals 15 residues. CDR1 LNHDA and CDR2 SQIVND come from the germline V gene (reference sequence). CDR3 amino acids: CASSMGLNVNYGYTF. In nucleotides, the CDR3 is TGTGCCAGTAGTATGGGACTTAACGTAAACTATGGCTACACCTTC.

The rearrangement joins TRBV5-4 to TRBJ2-1, with TRBD2 matching over 8 bases. J gave up 3 bases and V 3 bases, and 5 bases lay outside the gene matches. This CDR3 region has 15 residues. CDR1 is SGHNT, CDR2 YYREEE, per germline (reference sequence). In DNA, the CDR3 is TGTGCCAGCAGCTATAAGCGGGAGAACTACAATGAGCAGTTCTTC. Protein: CASSYKRENYNEQFF.

The CDR3 is CASSRPGDTYDYGYTF. The CDR3 DNA sequence: TGCGCCAGCAGCCGCCCGGGAGACACTTACGATTATGGCTACACCTTC. The gene calls are TRBV4-1 and TRBJ1-2; D remains unclear. The CDR3 extends over 16 amino acids. The V gene's germline CDR1 is MGHRA and CDR2 YSYEKL. Trimming stripped 4 bases from V and 5 bases from J, with 20 bases between.

This chain links TRBV27 with TRBJ2-7, with 8 bases that match TRBD2. Trimming cost V 4 bases and J 7 bases; bases outside gene matches: 12. This CDR3 is built from 15 residues. CDR1 and CDR2 (germline): MNHEY, SMNVEV (reference sequence). DNA of the CDR3: TGTGCCAGCAGTTCCCCCGGGACTAGTCCTGGTGAGCAGTACTTC. Protein sequence: CASSSPGTSPGEQYF.

The J gene is TRBJ2-7, the V gene TRBV24-1; tentatively, D is TRBD1 (5 bases). This CDR3 has 14 amino acids. Germline-derived CDR1 and CDR2 are KGHDR and SFDVKD. Trimming removed 3 bases at V and 0 bases at J, with 8 bases between. The CDR3 sequence is CATSDGATSYEQYF. The CDR3 DNA is TGTGCCACCAGTGATGGGGCAACCTCCTACGAGCAGTACTTC.

This clonotype was detected only a few times. V usage is TRBV19 and J usage is TRBJ1-5; TRBD1 is a possible D gene (5 bases). CDR3 length equals 16 residues. The ends were cut back, 1 base at V and 5 bases at J, with 15 bases in the middle. Germline-derived CDR1 and CDR2 are LNHDA and SQIVND (reference sequence). The CDR3: CASSIVRDGGHQPQHF. The CDR3 coding sequence is TGTGCCAGTAGTATAGTCCGGGACGGAGGGCATCAGCCCCAGCATTTT. The complete variable domain, with remaining parts taken from reference TRBV19 and TRBJ1-5, reads DGGITQSPKYLFRKEGQNVTLSCEQNLNHDAMYWYRQDPGQGLRLIYYSQIVNDFQKGDIAEGYSVSREKKESFPLTVTSAQKNPTAFYLCASSIVRDGGHQPQHFGDGTRLSIL.

This clonotype was found many times. This chain joins TRBV12-3 or TRBV12-4 and TRBJ1-6; TRBD1 matches at 8 bases. The CDR3 has 14 residues. V trimming: 4 bases; J trimming: 9 bases; junction bases outside the gene matches: 5. CDR3 nucleotide sequence: TGTGCCAGCAGTTCAGGGGGCGGCGGTTCACCCCTCCACTTT. Protein product: CASSSGGGGSPLHF.

This clonotype was seen a few times. In DNA form, the CDR3 reads TGTGCCAGCTCACCTCGGGACAAAGCATACGAGCAGTACTTC. It encodes CASSPRDKAYEQYF. The chain combines TRBV18 with TRBJ2-7, with a tentative D call TRBD1 (6 bases). Trimming took 3 bases from V and 4 from J, leaving 13 bases between them. Per germline, CDR1 KGHSH and CDR2 LQKENI. The CDR3 consists of 14 residues.

Worth noting for this clonotype: A much larger clone is a single base away; this may be a read error. The chain joins TRBV7-9 to TRBJ2-1; 14 bases match TRBD2. The CDR3 is made up of 16 amino acids. The germline CDR1 and CDR2 sequences are SEHNR and FQNEAQ (reference sequence). CDR3 DNA: TGTGCCAGCATCCTAAGGGGGACTAGCGGGAGCCATGATCAGTTCTTC. Its protein product is CASILRGTSGSHDQFF.

In its sample, this clonotype was seen many times. The genes are TRBV7-3 and TRBJ1-1; D remains ambiguous. The CDR3 runs to 14 residues. V gave up 5 bases and J gave up 3 bases, with 13 bases separating them. CDR1 is SGHTA, CDR2 FQGTGA, per germline. CDR3 sequence (DNA): TGTGCCAGCAGCCGTTCGGGTATGGACACTGAAGCTTTCTTT. Translating gives CASSRSGMDTEAFF.

The chain is built from TRBV20-1 and TRBJ2-7, with D possibly TRBD1 on 6 matching bases. V was cut by 0 bases and J by 4 bases, with 13 bases left in between. CDR1 DFQATT and CDR2 SNEGSKA come from the germline V gene (reference sequence). This CDR3 contains 14 residues. This CDR3 reads CSARDTQGKYEQYF. The CDR3 DNA sequence: TGCAGTGCTAGAGACACACAGGGAAAATACGAGCAGTACTTC.

The CDR3 protein is CASSLRWLAGEKTGELFF. In DNA form, the CDR3 reads TGTGCCAGCAGTTTACGTTGGCTAGCGGGAGAAAAAACCGGGGAGCTGTTTTTT. J is TRBJ2-2 and V is TRBV27; TRBD2 aligns across 10 bases. This CDR3 is built from 18 residues. From germline, CDR1 is MNHEY and CDR2 SMNVEV (reference sequence). V shed 2 bases and J 5 bases; nucleotides not matched to a gene: 11.

This clonotype was counted ten times or more. The chain couples TRBV7-9 to TRBJ2-5, with D possibly being TRBD1 (7 bases). CDR3 length: 15 residues. CDR1 is SEHNR, CDR2 FQNEAQ, per germline (reference sequence). V was shortened by 2 bases and J by 2 bases, with 12 bases between the two germline ends. CDR3 residues: CASSLYRGLQETQYF. The DNA of the CDR3 is TGTGCCAGCAGCTTATACAGGGGACTTCAAGAGACCCAGTACTTC.

In this sample, this clonotype turned up many times. This chain joins TRBV7-8 and TRBJ1-2; D is possibly TRBD1 (5 bases). V lost 1 base, J lost 2 bases, and 11 bases lay in between. The CDR3 is made up of 15 amino acids. Germline CDR1 reads SGHVS; CDR2 reads FQNEAQ. CDR3 DNA: TGTGCCAGCAGCTTAGGGCCAAAGGGGAACTATGGCTACACCTTC. Amino acid sequence: CASSLGPKGNYGYTF.

This clonotype came up many times. The V call is TRBV12-5, the J call TRBJ1-2, with a possible D match to TRBD1 (6 bases). CDR1 and CDR2 from the germline V gene are LGHNT and FRNRAP. The germline V and J ends were trimmed by 6 bases and 4 bases, with 18 bases remaining between them. The CDR3 length is 15 residues. CDR3 nucleotide sequence: TGTGCTAGTGGCCAGCACAGGGTGCGTGGCTATGGCTACACCTTC. Protein sequence: CASGQHRVRGYGYTF.

This clonotype was observed at least ten times. V usage is TRBV12-5 and J usage is TRBJ1-1; D unclear. The V gene's germline CDR1 is LGHNT and CDR2 FRNRAP. V was clipped by 0 bases and J by 4 bases, with 3 bases between them. CDR3 length: 12 amino acids. CDR3 DNA: TGTGCTAGTGGTTTGGTAAGCACTGAAGCTTTCTTT. Its translation is CASGLVSTEAFF.

Ten or more counts support this clonotype. The chain employs TRBV7-9 and TRBJ1-1; 9 bases match TRBD1. CDR1 is SEHNR and CDR2 is FQNEAQ in the germline V gene (reference sequence). CDR3 size: 12 residues. V lost 6 bases and J lost 8; bases outside the gene matches: 4. The DNA for the CDR3 is TGTGCCAGCAGGGGACAGGGACCCGAAGCTTTCTTT. Its protein is CASRGQGPEAFF.

About this clonotype itself: Possible read error: a much larger clone is one base away. The chain recombines TRBV28 with TRBJ1-5; D unclear. The CDR3 loop spans 12 amino acids. The germline CDR1 and CDR2 sequences are MDHEN and SYDVKM. In DNA form, the CDR3 reads TGTGCCAGCAGAAATAGCAATCAGCCCCAGCTTTTT. It encodes CASRNSNQPQLF.

The rearrangement joins TRBV27 to TRBJ1-2; no reliable D call. Germline CDR1 is MNHEY and CDR2 is SMNVEV (reference sequence). V dropped 8 bases and J dropped 6 bases, with 16 bases sitting between them. CDR3 length: 13 residues. DNA for the CDR3: TGTGCCAGCCTGGACCCCCAGAGCCATGGCTACACCTTC. Protein sequence: CASLDPQSHGYTF.

This clonotype was observed a handful of times. It is likely a read error, because the conserved phenylalanine at the end of the CDR3 is missing. The V call is TRBV7-2, the J call TRBJ2-5; D ambiguous. The CDR3 is made up of 18 amino acids. Germline loops: CDR1 SGHTA, CDR2 FQGNSA. The germline V and J ends were trimmed by 2 bases and 1 base, with 20 bases remaining between them. The CDR3: CASSLPAVRLALQETQYL. CDR3 sequence (DNA): TGTGCCAGCAGCTTACCCGCGGTTCGACTCGCGCTCCAAGAGACCCAGTACTTA.

This clonotype was observed many times. The rearrangement links TRBV9 to TRBJ2-1; 8 bases agree with TRBD1. Germline CDR1 reads SGDLS; CDR2 reads YYNGEE. J gave up 4 bases and V 3 bases, and 6 bases lay outside the gene matches. The CDR3 has 15 residues. This CDR3 is CASSAGTGAYNEQFF. Here the CDR3 DNA reads TGTGCCAGCAGCGCCGGGACAGGAGCTTACAATGAGCAGTTCTTC.

The rearrangement links TRBV9 to TRBJ2-2, with D possibly being TRBD1 (6 bases). V lost 0 bases and J 7 bases, leaving 13 bases between the germline ends. CDR1 is SGDLS, CDR2 YYNGEE, per germline. The CDR3 is 15 amino acids. The CDR3 reads CASSVAGELGGELFF. The CDR3 DNA is TGTGCCAGCAGCGTAGCAGGGGAACTAGGCGGGGAGCTGTTTTTT.

This clonotype was counted a few times. The chain employs TRBV5-6 and TRBJ2-7; a weak D match, TRBD1 (5 bases). V was shortened by 3 bases and J by 3 bases, with 16 bases between the two germline ends. The length of the CDR3 is 15 residues. Germline-derived CDR1 and CDR2 are SGHDT and YYEEEE. The CDR3 DNA reads TGTGCCAGCAGCTCACAGGAACACCCATACTACGAGCAGTACTTC. It specifies CASSSQEHPYYEQYF. The full variable domain, completed using reference TRBV5-6 and TRBJ2-7, is DAGVTQSPTHLIKTRGQQVTLRCSPKSGHDTVSWYQQALGQGPQFIFQYYEEEERQRGNFPDRFSGHQFPNYSSELNVNALLLGDSALYLCASSSQEHPYYEQYFGPGTRLTVT.

V gene TRBV9 combines with J gene TRBJ2-5; TRBD2 is a possible D gene (6 bases). The CDR3 contains 15 residues. Trimming cost V 3 bases and J 4 bases, with 16 bases left between them. Per germline, CDR1 SGDLS and CDR2 YYNGEE. The CDR3, as DNA: TGTGCCAGCAGCGCCGCGGGGAGAGTCGGAGAGACCCAGTACTTC. Translation: CASSAAGRVGETQYF.

The chain joins TRBV27 to TRBJ2-2, with D hard to call. The CDR3 has 17 residues. Germline V gives CDR1 MNHEY, CDR2 SMNVEV (reference sequence). Trimming pared 3 bases from V and 0 bases from J, leaving 14 bases between. Here the CDR3 reads CASSFPFSRTNTGELFF. CDR3 DNA: TGTGCCAGCAGTTTCCCCTTTAGCCGGACGAACACCGGGGAGCTGTTTTTT.

Of note for this clonotype: A much larger clone sits a single nucleotide away, making a read error possible. The chain has TRBV13 and TRBJ2-2; D is perhaps TRBD1 or TRBD2 (5 bases each). CDR3 length equals 17 residues. The V gene lost 5 bases and the J gene lost 0 bases, with 16 bases spanning the gap. Germline V gene lookup returns CDR1 PRHDT and CDR2 FYEKMQ (reference sequence). The CDR3 coding sequence is TGTGCCAGCAGCCCATACCGGGACCACGCGAACACCGGGGAGCTGTTTTTT. Amino acid sequence: CASSPYRDHANTGELFF.

The chain employs TRBV3-1 and TRBJ2-5; 12 bases line up with TRBD2. V dropped 4 bases and J dropped 5; count of bases not matched to a gene: 5. The CDR3 sequence is 15 residues long. Germline V gene lookup returns CDR1 LGHDT and CDR2 YNNKEL (reference sequence). The CDR3 region is CASSPGLAGFETQYF. CDR3 coding DNA: TGTGCCAGCAGCCCTGGACTAGCGGGATTCGAGACCCAGTACTTC.

The chain uses TRBV27 and TRBJ2-1; TRBD2 matches at 11 bases. V lost 7 bases and J lost 0; bases outside the gene matches: 2. The CDR3 loop spans 15 amino acids. Germline CDR1 reads MNHEY; CDR2 reads SMNVEV (reference sequence). The CDR3 DNA is TGTGCCAGCACTAGCGGGAGGAGCTCCTACAATGAGCAGTTCTTC. This translates into CASTSGRSSYNEQFF.

The V and J genes are TRBV28 and TRBJ2-2; TRBD2 is a possible D gene (5 bases). This CDR3 contains 15 residues. V was trimmed by 3 bases and J by 6 bases, leaving 14 bases between them. From germline, CDR1 is MDHEN and CDR2 SYDVKM. The CDR3 sequence: CASSFGKGIAGELFF. The CDR3 region has the DNA TGTGCCAGCAGTTTCGGGAAAGGCATCGCCGGGGAGCTGTTTTTT. Full variable domain (outside the CDR3, taken from reference TRBV28 and TRBJ2-2): DVKVTQSSRYLVKRTGEKVFLECVQDMDHENMFWYRQDPGLGLRLIYFSYDVKMKEKGDIPEGYSVSREKKERFSLILESASTNQTSMYLCASSFGKGIAGELFFGEGSRLTVL.

To note about this clonotype: This may arise from a read error, as a much more abundant clone is one base away. The V call is TRBV27, the J call TRBJ1-2, with no clear D. V dropped 6 bases and J dropped 4 bases, with 12 bases sitting between them. This CDR3 is 13 amino acids long. The V gene's germline CDR1 is MNHEY and CDR2 SMNVEV (reference sequence). The CDR3 loop is CASRRHGPYGYTF. Here the CDR3 DNA reads TGTGCCAGCAGAAGACATGGGCCCTATGGCTACACCTTC.

A few counts support this clonotype. V and J are TRBV7-9 and TRBJ1-1, with 7 positions matching TRBD1. The CDR3 has 16 amino acids. The germline V gene encodes CDR1 SEHNR and CDR2 FQNEAQ (reference sequence). The trim removed 5 bases at V and 6 bases at J, leaving 15 bases unmatched. CDR3 in DNA: TGTGCCAGCAGCACGTCTCCGACAGGGTTACGAGCTGAAGCTTTCTTT. It yields the protein CASSTSPTGLRAEAFF. The full variable domain, rest sourced from reference TRBV7-9 and TRBJ1-1, is DTGVSQNPRHKITKRGQNVTFRCDPISEHNRLYWYRQTLGQGPEFLTYFQNEAQLEKSRLLSDRFSAERPKGSFSTLEIQRTEQGDSAMYLCASSTSPTGLRAEAFFGQGTRLTVV.

This clonotype was counted many times. In nucleotides, the CDR3 is TGTGCCAGCAGTGAATATGAGGGTAATGAGCAGTTCTTC. Translating it yields CASSEYEGNEQFF. The chain couples TRBV6-1 to TRBJ2-1; weak D call: TRBD2 (5 bases). The length of the CDR3 is 13 residues. Trimming removed 2 bases from V and 7 bases from J, with 9 bases in between. Germline V CDR1 and CDR2: MNHNS, SASEGT.